Given below is one T cell receptor (beta chain) in context. This specimen belongs to a study of blood T cells in healthy people across ages. It was with a sample-barcoded 5' primer and a J-beta primer mix that a second PCR of about 6 to 12 cycles was run. TCRdb called the 5' RACE reads again in MiXCR, with one record for every CDR3 protein. The sample contains fewer than 2,000,000 distinct CDR3 sequences, about 39% of which appear only once. This CDR3 comprises 16 residues. Germline lookup yields CDR1 LGHNA and CDR2 YSLEER. Trimming left V 0 bases short and J 2 bases short, with 8 bases between. The receptor was derived from a human donor in good health. Sequenced input: blood. The rearrangement uses TRBV4-3 and TRBJ1-6, with a tentative D call TRBD1 (5 bases). DNA for the CDR3: TGCGCCAGCAGCCAAGAAGCGACAGCCTATAATTCACCCCTCCACTTT. Translated, it gives CASSQEATAYNSPLHF.